This T cell receptor beta chain was recovered during a study of cytomegalovirus exposure and HLA in healthy donors. Study context: Prior work identified around 120 million unique TCR beta sequences in 190 million or so T cells.

A word on this clone: Its specificity is not known.

Study results and limitations: Accounts indicate the classifier identified cytomegalovirus status with strong specificity and sensitivity. Researchers catalogued over 150 TCR beta chains as cytomegalovirus-associated.

PCR primers comprised 60 Vbeta and 13 Jbeta primers. The method was immunoSEQ multiplex PCR; TCRdb's version includes in-frame clones alone and lacks a portion of them. The data show under 200,000 clones, with about 71% seen just once and 1.3% to 1.5% held by the top ten. This CDR3 comprises 12 residues. From germline, CDR1 is MGHRA and CDR2 YSYEKL. Trimming pared 3 bases from V and 0 bases from J, leaving 3 bases between. This chain links TRBV4-1 with TRBJ2-7; no clear D. Sequencing was carried out using PBMCs. This TCR derives from a man aged 50 to 59 in good health and CMV-seronegative. For the CDR3, the DNA is TGCGCCAGCAGCCACCACTCCTACGAGCAGTACTTC. Translated, it gives CASSHHSYEQYF.